The present entry profiles one T cell receptor (beta chain) with its context. Trimming at V came to 6 bases and at J to 4 bases, leaving 11 bases not matched to a gene. The CDR3 runs 16 residues. The germline V gene encodes CDR1 KGHSH and CDR2 LQKENI. The data originate from a study of blood T cell repertoires in COVID-19. Across the study: Collection of acute and convalescent COVID-19 samples took place in the United States, Italy and Spain. From T cells, B-cell-depleted T cells, or PBMCs came the material, which was cDNA or gDNA.

Under the authors' procedure: Counts of nucleated cells, estimated from reference gene primer amplification, were obtained. Method: immunoSEQ multiplex PCR; TCRdb's copy keeps in-frame clones and lacks some. That table is the source of V, J and clone size, and D and trimming were worked out from the DNA. The sample shows about 400,000 clones, 85% to 90% of them seen only once. This TCR was sampled from a woman aged 25 to 39 with acute or convalescent COVID-19. The rearrangement uses TRBV18 and TRBJ2-5; TRBD2 matches 10 bases. The sequencing sample was made of peripheral blood. DNA of the CDR3: TGTGCCAGCTCCCCCCTAGCGGGGGCCACCGGAGAGACCCAGTACTTC. Translation: CASSPLAGATGETQYF.